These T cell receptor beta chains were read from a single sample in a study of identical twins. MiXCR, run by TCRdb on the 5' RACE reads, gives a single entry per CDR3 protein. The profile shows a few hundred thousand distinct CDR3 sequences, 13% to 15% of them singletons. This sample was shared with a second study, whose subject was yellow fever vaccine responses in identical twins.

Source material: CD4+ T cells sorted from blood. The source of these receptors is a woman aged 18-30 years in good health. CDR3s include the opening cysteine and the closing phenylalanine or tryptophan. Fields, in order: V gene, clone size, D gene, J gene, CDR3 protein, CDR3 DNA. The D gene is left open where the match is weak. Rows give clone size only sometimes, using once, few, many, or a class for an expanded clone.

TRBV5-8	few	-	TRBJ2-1	CASSERVYNEQFF	TGTGCCAGCAGCGAGCGGGTTTACAATGAGCAGTTCTTC
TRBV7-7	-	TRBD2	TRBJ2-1	CASSLNPLAGYNEQFF	TGTGCCAGCAGCTTAAATCCACTAGCGGGATACAATGAGCAGTTCTTC
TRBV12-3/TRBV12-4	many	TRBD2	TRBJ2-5	CASSPPGLAGGETQYF	TGTGCCAGCAGTCCCCCGGGACTAGCGGGCGGGGAGACCCAGTACTTC
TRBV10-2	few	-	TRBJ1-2	CASRESDRSGYTF	TGCGCCAGCAGAGAATCAGACAGAAGCGGCTACACCTTC
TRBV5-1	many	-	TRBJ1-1	CASSLVHRTTEAFF	TGCGCCAGCAGCTTGGTCCACAGAACCACTGAAGCTTTCTTT
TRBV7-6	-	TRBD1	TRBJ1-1	CASSLGPGTGGDTEAFF	TGTGCCAGCAGCTTAGGTCCCGGGACAGGGGGGGACACTGAAGCTTTCTTT
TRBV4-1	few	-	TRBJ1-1	CASSQPGRVLYATEAFF	TGCGCCAGCAGCCAACCGGGGAGGGTGCTTTATGCCACTGAAGCTTTCTTT
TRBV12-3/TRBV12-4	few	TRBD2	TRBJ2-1	CASTLSGKGHNEQFF	TGTGCCAGCACCCTTAGCGGGAAAGGACACAATGAGCAGTTCTTC
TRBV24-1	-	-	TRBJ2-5	CATSAPSGTQYF	TGTGCCACCAGTGCCCCATCCGGGACCCAGTACTTC
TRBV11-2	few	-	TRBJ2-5	CASSLVGLDLATQETQYF	TGTGCCAGCAGCTTAGTCGGGCTCGATCTAGCGACCCAAGAGACCCAGTACTTC
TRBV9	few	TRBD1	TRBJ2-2	CASSADRVYTGELFF	TGTGCCAGCAGCGCCGACAGGGTCTACACCGGGGAGCTGTTTTTT
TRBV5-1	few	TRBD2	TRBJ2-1	CASRREGYNEQFF	TGCGCCAGCAGGAGGGAGGGATACAATGAGCAGTTCTTC
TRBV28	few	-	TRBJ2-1	CASSFAGSSSYNEQFF	TGTGCCAGCAGTTTTGCCGGGAGTAGCTCCTACAATGAGCAGTTCTTC
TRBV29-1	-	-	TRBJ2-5	CSVVLLGEGTQYF	TGCAGCGTTGTCCTATTGGGTGAGGGGACCCAGTACTTC
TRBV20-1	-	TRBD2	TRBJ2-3	CSASKAGGTRYEDTQYF	TGCAGTGCTAGTAAAGCGGGGGGGACGAGGTACGAAGATACGCAGTATTTT
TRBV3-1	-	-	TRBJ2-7	CASSQLGGEQYF	TGTGCCAGCAGCCAACTCGGAGGCGAGCAGTACTTC
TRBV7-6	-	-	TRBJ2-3	CASSLGEASDTQYF	TGTGCCAGCAGCTTGGGGGAAGCATCAGATACGCAGTATTTT
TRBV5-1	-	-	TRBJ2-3	CASSHRLRGTDTQYF	TGCGCCAGCAGCCACAGACTAAGGGGCACAGATACGCAGTATTTT
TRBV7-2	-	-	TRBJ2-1	CASSLLTGNEQFF	TGTGCCAGCAGCTTGCTGACTGGCAATGAGCAGTTCTTC
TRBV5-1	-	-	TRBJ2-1	CASSSQRVQSSEQFF	TGCGCCAGCAGCTCGCAGCGGGTTCAATCGAGTGAGCAGTTCTTC
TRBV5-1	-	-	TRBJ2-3	CASSLDGQQRADTQYF	TGCGCCAGCAGCTTGGACGGGCAGCAGCGCGCAGATACGCAGTATTTT
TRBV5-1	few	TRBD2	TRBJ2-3	CASSLGYAGGPPDTQYF	TGCGCCAGCAGCTTGGGATACGCGGGAGGGCCCCCAGATACGCAGTATTTT
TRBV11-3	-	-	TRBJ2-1	CASSLDQSSDEQFF	TGTGCCAGCAGCTTAGATCAGTCTAGTGACGAGCAGTTCTTC
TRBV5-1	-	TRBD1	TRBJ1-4	CASSLGGQGTNEKLFF	TGCGCCAGCAGCTTGGGGGGACAGGGGACCAATGAAAAACTGTTTTTT
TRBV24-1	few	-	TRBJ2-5	CATSDQRLNQETQYF	TGTGCCACCAGTGATCAGCGATTGAACCAAGAGACCCAGTACTTC
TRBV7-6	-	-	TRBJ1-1	CASSLGALMNTEAFF	TGTGCCAGCAGCTTAGGGGCGCTAATGAACACTGAAGCTTTCTTT
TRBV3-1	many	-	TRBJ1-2	CASSQGEGLYGYTF	TGTGCCAGCAGCCAAGGGGAGGGACTCTATGGCTACACCTTC
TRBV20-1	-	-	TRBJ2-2	CSASPGTPWSGELFF	TGCAGTGCTAGCCCCGGGACTCCCTGGAGCGGGGAGCTGTTTTTT
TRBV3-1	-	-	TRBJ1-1	CASSQGAWENTEAFF	TGTGCCAGCAGCCAAGGCGCCTGGGAGAACACTGAAGCTTTCTTT
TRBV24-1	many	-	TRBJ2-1	CATSSSLYEQFF	TGTGCCACCAGCTCAAGTCTGTATGAGCAGTTCTTC
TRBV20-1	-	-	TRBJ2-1	CSARGSLITKGSYNEQFF	TGCAGTGCTAGAGGGAGTCTAATCACGAAGGGTTCCTACAATGAGCAGTTCTTC
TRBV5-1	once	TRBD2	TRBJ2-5	CASSPGTTFDETQYF	TGCGCCAGCAGCCCTGGGACTACTTTTGATGAGACCCAGTACTTC
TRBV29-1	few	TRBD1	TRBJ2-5	CSFGDRGSETQYF	TGCAGCTTCGGGGACAGGGGTTCCGAGACCCAGTACTTC
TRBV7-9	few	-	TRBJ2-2	CASSLAGTVTGELFF	TGTGCCAGCAGCTTGGCGGGGACAGTCACCGGGGAGCTGTTTTTT
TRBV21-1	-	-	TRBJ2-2	CASSKWDTGELFF	TGTGCCAGCAGCAAATGGGACACCGGGGAGCTGTTTTTT
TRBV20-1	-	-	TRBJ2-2	CSARDLGTDIGELFF	TGCAGTGCTAGAGATCTGGGGACGGACATCGGGGAGCTGTTTTTT
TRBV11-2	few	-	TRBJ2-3	CASSSDTVRRGSDTQYF	TGTGCCAGCAGCTCAGACACCGTCAGACGGGGCTCGGATACGCAGTATTTT
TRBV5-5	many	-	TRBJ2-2	CASSDRDLGIKELFF	TGTGCCAGCAGCGACCGGGACCTGGGGATTAAGGAGCTGTTTTTT
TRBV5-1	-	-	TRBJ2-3	CASSLALYDHTDTQYF	TGCGCCAGCAGCTTGGCTCTATACGACCACACAGATACGCAGTATTTT